The count of the clone carrying this TCR beta chain is one. Its specificity is unknown. The assay was immunoSEQ multiplex PCR, and TCRdb's table has in-frame clones only and misses some. Here the sample spans approximately 65,000 clones, roughly 93% being singletons. The data stem from a study of lymphopenia after photon versus proton radiotherapy. The CDR3 is made up of 14 amino acids. Germline loops: CDR1 PRHDT, CDR2 FYEKMQ (reference sequence). V gave up 5 bases and J gave up 8 bases, with 16 bases separating them. Findings of the study overall: Post-nadir TCR diversity decline inversely tracked overall survival among those who died. Photon-treated patients lost naive T cells and TCR diversity; proton-treated stayed stable. After lymphocyte nadir, photon-treated repertoires showed oligoclonal expansion, especially CD8+ Temra.

Source: peripheral blood, taken from a patient treated with photon-based radiotherapy. The chain uses TRBV13 and TRBJ2-1; D is uncertain. This TCR derives from a woman in her seventies with pancreatic cancer. The chain's CDR3 is CASSANTPPDEQFF. In DNA, the CDR3 is TGTGCCAGCAGCGCAAACACTCCACCCGATGAGCAGTTCTTC. Combining the CDR3 with reference TRBV13 and TRBJ2-1 gives the whole variable domain AAGVIQSPRHLIKEKRETATLKCYPIPRHDTVYWYQQGPGQDPQFLISFYEKMQSDKGSIPDRFSAQQFSDYHSELNMSSLELGDSALYFCASSANTPPDEQFFGPGTRLTVL.